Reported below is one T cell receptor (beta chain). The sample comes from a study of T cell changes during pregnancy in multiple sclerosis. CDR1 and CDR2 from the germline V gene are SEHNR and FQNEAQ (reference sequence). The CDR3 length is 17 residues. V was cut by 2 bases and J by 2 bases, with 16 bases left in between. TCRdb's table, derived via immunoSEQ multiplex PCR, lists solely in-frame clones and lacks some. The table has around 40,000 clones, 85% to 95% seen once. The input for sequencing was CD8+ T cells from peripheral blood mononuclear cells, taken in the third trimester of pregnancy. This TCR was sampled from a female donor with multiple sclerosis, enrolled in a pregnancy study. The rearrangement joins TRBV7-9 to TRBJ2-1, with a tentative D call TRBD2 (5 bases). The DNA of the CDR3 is TGTGCCAGCAGCTTATACGTCCGGCCTAGCCCCTACAATGAGCAGTTCTTC. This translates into CASSLYVRPSPYNEQFF.